A single sample gave rise to the 32 T cell receptor beta chains below, sequenced in a study of T cell changes during pregnancy in multiple sclerosis. Produced via immunoSEQ multiplex PCR; TCRdb's table is partial and in-frame only. The sample consists of around 80,000 clones, just over 90% of them appearing once. This sample comprised peripheral blood, obtained before pregnancy. These receptors were collected from a female donor with multiple sclerosis, enrolled in a pregnancy study.

The chain has TRBV19 and TRBJ2-2; 8 nucleotides align to TRBD1. The CDR3 is 17 residues long. Germline trimming cut 3 bases from V and 3 bases from J; bases unmatched to any gene: 9. Germline-derived CDR1 and CDR2 are LNHDA and SQIVND (reference sequence). As DNA, the CDR3 is TGTGCCAGTAGTATTGGGTGGGGACAGGCGGACACCGGGGAGCTGTTTTTT. Residues: CASSIGWGQADTGELFF.

This chain uses TRBV16 with TRBJ1-2; the D gene is possibly TRBD1 (6 bases). CDR3 length equals 13 residues. The germline CDR1 and CDR2 sequences are KGHSY and FQNENV. V lost 5 bases and J lost 6, with 13 bases in between. CDR3 DNA: TGTGCCAGCAGCACTACTGAGGGGGATGGCTACACCTTC. Translating it yields CASSTTEGDGYTF.

V is TRBV7-2 and J is TRBJ1-2; a possible D gene is TRBD1 (6 bases). The CDR3 is 13 amino acids. V was cut by 0 bases and J by 7 bases, with 9 bases left in between. The germline V gene has CDR1 SGHTA and CDR2 FQGNSA. CDR3 sequence (DNA): TGTGCCAGCAGCTTAGCAGGGGGTCGTGGCTACACCTTC. It codes for CASSLAGGRGYTF.

The V call is TRBV9, the J call TRBJ1-2; no definite D call. This CDR3 is built from 15 residues. Germline V lookup: CDR1 SGDLS, CDR2 YYNGEE. V was trimmed by 0 bases and J by 3 bases, leaving 12 bases between them. CDR3 residues: CASSVGQGSYYGYTF. CDR3 nucleotides: TGTGCCAGCAGCGTAGGACAAGGCTCTTACTATGGCTACACCTTC.

The V call is TRBV5-8, the J call TRBJ1-5; D is undetermined. V gave up 1 base and J gave up 7 bases, with 15 bases separating them. CDR3 size: 15 residues. The germline V gene encodes CDR1 SGHTS and CDR2 YDEGEE. This chain's CDR3 is CASSLPGIGQQPQHF. CDR3 nucleotide sequence: TGTGCCAGCAGCTTGCCGGGGATCGGGCAACAGCCCCAGCATTTT. The full variable domain, with the rest looked up from reference TRBV5-8 and TRBJ1-5, is EAGVTQSPTHLIKTRGQQATLRCSPISGHTSVYWYQQALGLGLQFLLWYDEGEERNRGNFPPRFSGRQFPNYSSELNVNALELEDSALYLCASSLPGIGQQPQHFGDGTRLSIL.

V gene TRBV2 combines with J gene TRBJ2-5, with 8 bases that match TRBD1. Germline V gives CDR1 SNHLY, CDR2 FYNNEI. Trimming at V came to 7 bases and at J to 4 bases, leaving 8 bases not matched to a gene. The CDR3 has 14 amino acids. The CDR3 region is CASKTGTGPETQYF. CDR3 coding DNA: TGTGCCAGCAAGACCGGGACAGGACCAGAGACCCAGTACTTC.

V gene TRBV5-1 combines with J gene TRBJ1-1; D unresolved. This CDR3 region has 13 residues. Trimming took 5 bases from V and 1 from J, leaving 9 bases between them. Germline loops: CDR1 SGHRS, CDR2 YFSETQ. The DNA for the CDR3 is TGCGCCAGCAGTCGGGTCCCGAACACTGAAGCTTTCTTT. Its protein is CASSRVPNTEAFF.

The gene calls are TRBV19 and TRBJ2-1; the D gene is possibly TRBD2 (7 bases). V was cut by 6 bases and J by 4 bases, with 25 bases left in between. The germline V gene has CDR1 LNHDA and CDR2 SQIVND (reference sequence). The CDR3 runs 18 residues. CDR3 sequence reads: CASRTQGSFAGAYNEQFF. DNA for the CDR3: TGTGCCAGTAGGACCCAGGGGTCCTTCGCGGGGGCTTACAATGAGCAGTTCTTC.

The chain has TRBV7-9 and TRBJ1-1, with 7 bases fitting TRBD1. V was clipped by 5 bases and J by 0 bases; unmatched bases: 6. The CDR3 spans 15 residues. The V gene's germline CDR1 is SEHNR and CDR2 FQNEAQ (reference sequence). The CDR3 DNA follows: TGTGCCAGCAGCCCCCGGGACAGCATGAACACTGAAGCTTTCTTT. It is translated as CASSPRDSMNTEAFF.

The sample holds many counts of this clone. The CDR3 nucleotides are TGTGCCACCACCTCGACAGGGAAGACCTTAAACACCATATATTTT. As protein: CATTSTGKTLNTIYF. The chain couples TRBV15 to TRBJ1-3, with TRBD1 matching 7 bases. Germline-derived CDR1 and CDR2 are LNHNV and YYDKDF (reference sequence). V lost 7 bases and J lost 6; bases outside the gene matches: 12. This CDR3 comprises 15 residues. Full variable domain (rest looked up from reference TRBV15 and TRBJ1-3): DAMVIQNPRYQVTQFGKPVTLSCSQTLNHNVMYWYQQKSSQAPKLLFHYYDKDFNNEADTPDNFQSRRPNTSFCFLDIRSPGLGDTAMYLCATTSTGKTLNTIYFGEGSWLTVV.

The J gene is TRBJ2-7, the V gene TRBV2; weak D call: TRBD1 (5 bases). The CDR3 is 13 residues long. The germline V and J ends were trimmed by 6 bases and 3 bases, with 12 bases remaining between them. Germline CDR1 and CDR2: SNHLY and FYNNEI. This chain's CDR3 is CASSRQQYYEQYF. The CDR3 DNA follows: TGTGCCAGCAGCCGACAGCAGTACTACGAGCAGTACTTC.

The chain recombines TRBV29-1 with TRBJ2-3, with D possibly TRBD2 on 5 matching bases. The CDR3 consists of 12 residues. Per the germline V gene, CDR1 is SQVTM and CDR2 is ANQGSEA. Trimming pared 6 bases from V and 3 bases from J, leaving 10 bases between. The CDR3 DNA reads TGCAGCGTGAGGGTTGGGACAGATACGCAGTATTTT. Translating it yields CSVRVGTDTQYF.

This chain uses TRBV5-4 with TRBJ1-4; D gene ambiguous. The CDR3 covers 14 residues. Trimming shortened V by 0 bases and J by 0 bases, and 3 bases separated the two germline ends. Germline V gives CDR1 SGHNT, CDR2 YYREEE (reference sequence). The CDR3 loop reads CASSLGATNEKLFF. The CDR3 DNA is TGTGCCAGCAGCTTGGGAGCAACTAATGAAAAACTGTTTTTT.

The chain joins TRBV15 to TRBJ2-1; the D gene is possibly TRBD2 (5 bases). Trimming cost V 0 bases and J 8 bases, with 14 bases left between them. Germline V gene data show CDR1 as LNHNV and CDR2 as YYDKDF (reference sequence). CDR3 length equals 15 residues. The CDR3 loop is CATSRDGLTRDEQFF. DNA of the CDR3: TGTGCCACCAGCAGAGATGGGTTAACGAGGGATGAGCAGTTCTTC.

This clone was seen more than once but under ten times. The CDR3 DNA reads as TGTGCCAGTAAACGACCGGGGGATAATTCACCCCTCCACTTT. Amino acid sequence: CASKRPGDNSPLHF. The chain is built from TRBV19 and TRBJ1-6; possible D gene TRBD1, 5 bases. The germline V gene has CDR1 LNHDA and CDR2 SQIVND (reference sequence). The CDR3 is 14 amino acids. Trimming cost V 7 bases and J 5 bases, with 12 bases left between them. The whole variable domain, filled in from reference TRBV19 and TRBJ1-6, reads DGGITQSPKYLFRKEGQNVTLSCEQNLNHDAMYWYRQDPGQGLRLIYYSQIVNDFQKGDIAEGYSVSREKKESFPLTVTSAQKNPTAFYLCASKRPGDNSPLHFGNGTRLTVT.

The chain is built from TRBV6-1 and TRBJ2-2; 7 bases are shared with TRBD1. CDR1 is MNHNS, CDR2 SASEGT, per germline. CDR3 length equals 15 residues. V dropped 4 bases and J dropped 4; count of bases not matched to a gene: 6. Here the CDR3 DNA reads TGTGCCAGCAGTGCCCCGACAGGGTCCACCGGGGAGCTGTTTTTT. It codes for CASSAPTGSTGELFF.

V usage is TRBV9 and J usage is TRBJ1-2; D is possibly TRBD1 (6 bases). Looked up from germline, CDR1 is SGDLS and CDR2 is YYNGEE. The CDR3 contains 14 residues. V lost 0 bases and J lost 8, with 14 bases in between. Here the CDR3 reads CASSVGGGLRGYTF. The CDR3 bases are TGTGCCAGCAGCGTAGGGGGGGGCCTGAGGGGCTACACCTTC.

The CDR3 region is CASRAEAGGTEAFF. CDR3 coding DNA: TGTGCCAGCAGGGCGGAGGCAGGGGGCACTGAAGCTTTCTTT. The chain is built from TRBV6-4 and TRBJ1-1; 7 positions agree with TRBD1. Trimming cost V 6 bases and J 4 bases; bases outside gene matches: 8. Per the germline V gene, CDR1 is MRHNA and CDR2 is SNTAGT. This CDR3 region has 14 residues.

The chain combines TRBV15 with TRBJ1-5; 9 bases align to TRBD1. The junction had 8 bases not matched to a gene; V was cut back by 6 bases and J by 8 bases. Germline V gene sequence: CDR1 LNHNV, CDR2 YYDKDF (reference sequence). The CDR3 is made up of 14 amino acids. Here the CDR3 reads CATSAGTGFEPQHF. The CDR3 DNA follows: TGTGCCACCAGTGCCGGGACAGGGTTCGAGCCCCAGCATTTT. Variable domain in full (rest from reference TRBV15 and TRBJ1-5): DAMVIQNPRYQVTQFGKPVTLSCSQTLNHNVMYWYQQKSSQAPKLLFHYYDKDFNNEADTPDNFQSRRPNTSFCFLDIRSPGLGDTAMYLCATSAGTGFEPQHFGDGTRLSIL.

J is TRBJ2-3 and V is TRBV5-8; 7 bases align to TRBD1. Germline CDR1 and CDR2: SGHTS and YDEGEE. This CDR3 contains 13 residues. The V gene end was trimmed by 6 bases and the J gene end by 2 bases; junction bases not matched to a gene: 3. CDR3 sequence: CASNRGFTDTQYF. CDR3 nucleotides: TGTGCCAGCAACAGGGGATTCACAGATACGCAGTATTTT.

The DNA for the CDR3 is TGTGCCAGCAGTGAAAAAATATTGGAGACCCAGTACTTC. Residues: CASSEKILETQYF. The chain links TRBV2 to TRBJ2-5; D ambiguous. There are 13 residues in the CDR3. The germline V and J ends were trimmed by 2 bases and 5 bases, with 9 bases remaining between them. Looked up from germline, CDR1 is SNHLY and CDR2 is FYNNEI.

The CDR3 region has the DNA TGTGCCAGCTCACCACCGGCTAGCGGGGGCTCCTACAATGAGCAGTTCTTC. This sequence encodes CASSPPASGGSYNEQFF. The chain uses TRBV18 and TRBJ2-1; TRBD2 aligns across 10 bases. V lost 0 bases and J lost 0; bases outside the gene matches: 2. This CDR3 has 17 residues. From germline, CDR1 is KGHSH and CDR2 LQKENI.

The rearrangement uses TRBV19 and TRBJ2-7; the D is unclear. The CDR3 length is 14 residues. The germline CDR1 and CDR2 sequences are LNHDA and SQIVND (reference sequence). V lost 2 bases, J lost 0 bases, and 8 bases lay in between. CDR3 residues: CASSITSSSYEQYF. DNA for the CDR3: TGTGCCAGTAGTATAACATCCAGCTCCTACGAGCAGTACTTC.

The chain links TRBV7-3 to TRBJ2-2, with TRBD2 matching 7 bases. Unmatched junction bases numbered 17, after V lost 4 bases and J lost 3 bases. CDR1 is SGHTA, CDR2 FQGTGA, per germline. This CDR3 region has 19 residues. DNA for the CDR3: TGTGCCAGCAGCTCGAACCCCCTCGAGGCAGGGAGGGACACCGGGGAGCTGTTTTTT. It translates to CASSSNPLEAGRDTGELFF.

The chain uses TRBV6-6 and TRBJ1-4; no definite D call. Germline CDR1 reads MNHNY; CDR2 reads SVGAGI (reference sequence). The length of the CDR3 is 11 residues. Trimming shortened V by 11 bases and J by 7 bases, and 11 bases separated the two germline ends. CDR3 region: CACEGGEKLFF. CDR3 DNA sequence: TGTGCCTGCGAGGGTGGTGAAAAACTGTTTTTT.

The chain carries TRBV9 and TRBJ2-1; 10 bases agree with TRBD2. J lost 10 bases, V lost 0 bases, and 13 bases had no gene match. Looked up from germline, CDR1 is SGDLS and CDR2 is YYNGEE. CDR3 size: 17 residues. The CDR3 nucleotides read TGTGCCAGCAGCGTAGAGCCAGCGGGGGGGCACTCTCTCGAGCAGTTCTTC. Translation: CASSVEPAGGHSLEQFF.

A remark on this clone: The conserved phenylalanine or tryptophan normally closing the CDR3 is absent here, so this likely arose from a read error. The DNA is left out, because the CDR3 cannot be placed on it with certainty; the CDR3 is given as TCRdb lists it. The chain links TRBV30 to TRBJ2-7; the listed D gene, TRBD1, was not tested against the DNA. Per the germline V gene, CDR1 is GTSNPN and CDR2 is SVGIG (reference sequence). The CDR3 totals 8 residues, both ends included. Here the CDR3 reads CAWSYGQM.

The rearrangement uses TRBV18 and TRBJ2-1, with TRBD1 matching 8 bases. There are 18 residues in the CDR3. The V and J ends lost 2 bases and 7 bases, in that order; junction bases with no gene match: 16. Germline V CDR1 and CDR2: KGHSH, LQKENI. The DNA for the CDR3 is TGTGCCAGCTCACCAGGACAGGGCATAGCCCAAGTTGCGAATGAGCAGTTCTTC. It translates to CASSPGQGIAQVANEQFF.

This chain uses TRBV9 with TRBJ2-2; 9 positions agree with TRBD2. This CDR3 is 17 amino acids long. In germline, CDR1 is SGDLS, CDR2 YYNGEE. V gave up 2 bases and J gave up 0 bases; unmatched junction bases: 5. CDR3 region: CASSVLSGGTNTGELFF. CDR3 sequence (DNA): TGTGCCAGCAGCGTCCTTAGCGGGGGCACGAACACCGGGGAGCTGTTTTTT.

This clone was recorded only once. The chain uses TRBV18 and TRBJ1-1; weak D call: TRBD1 (6 bases). This CDR3 contains 15 residues. V lost 1 base, J lost 5 bases, and 14 bases lay in between. Germline assignment: CDR1 KGHSH and CDR2 LQKENI. The CDR3 is CASSPLGAGVTEAFF. In nucleotides, the CDR3 is TGTGCCAGCTCACCACTGGGGGCGGGGGTGACTGAAGCTTTCTTT.

V and J are TRBV14 and TRBJ1-5; D remains unclear. Trimming took off 2 bases at V and 10 bases at J, with 12 bases between the two ends. Germline CDR1 and CDR2: SGHDN and FVKESK. The CDR3 loop spans 13 amino acids. The CDR3 here is CASSQNLEGPQHF. The CDR3 DNA is TGTGCCAGCAGCCAAAATCTGGAGGGTCCCCAGCATTTT.

V and J are TRBV15 and TRBJ1-3; D unresolved. V gave up 1 base and J gave up 4 bases, with 5 bases separating them. The CDR3 runs 13 residues. The germline V gene has CDR1 LNHNV and CDR2 YYDKDF (reference sequence). The CDR3 DNA reads as TGTGCCACCAGCAGAGTTTCGGGAAACACCATATATTTT. Translation gives CATSRVSGNTIYF.